This T cell receptor beta chain comes out of a study of T cell changes during pregnancy in multiple sclerosis. Data came from immunoSEQ multiplex PCR; TCRdb stores just in-frame clones and leaves some out. This sample has about 59,000 clones, with less than 95% found just once. The receptor comes from a female donor with multiple sclerosis, enrolled in a pregnancy study. The sample here was CD8+ T cells from peripheral blood mononuclear cells, taken after pregnancy.

CDR3 residues: CASKTYGTGNTGELFF. In nucleotides, the CDR3 is TGTGCCAGTAAGACTTACGGGACAGGGAACACCGGGGAGCTGTTTTTT. The rearrangement joins TRBV2 to TRBJ2-2, with 8 bases fitting TRBD1. Trimming removed 9 bases from V and 1 base from J; junction bases left unmatched: 10. Germline V gene sequence: CDR1 SNHLY, CDR2 FYNNEI. CDR3 length equals 16 residues.